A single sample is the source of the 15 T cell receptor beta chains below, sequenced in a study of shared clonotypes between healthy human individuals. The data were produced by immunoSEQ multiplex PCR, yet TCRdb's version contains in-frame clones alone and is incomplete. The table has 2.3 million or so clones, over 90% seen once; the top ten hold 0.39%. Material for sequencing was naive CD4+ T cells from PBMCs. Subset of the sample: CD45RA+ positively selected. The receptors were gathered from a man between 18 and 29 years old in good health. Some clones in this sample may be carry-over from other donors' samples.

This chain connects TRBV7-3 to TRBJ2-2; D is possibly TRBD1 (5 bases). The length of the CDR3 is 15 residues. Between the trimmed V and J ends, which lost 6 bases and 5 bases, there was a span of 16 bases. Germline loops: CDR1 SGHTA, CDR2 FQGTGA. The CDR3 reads CASSTGLTRTGELFF. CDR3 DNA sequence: TGTGCCAGCAGTACAGGTTTGACAAGGACCGGGGAGCTGTTTTTT. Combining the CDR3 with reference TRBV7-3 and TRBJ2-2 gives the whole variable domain GAGVSQTPSNKVTEKGKYVELRCDPISGHTALYWYRQSLGQGPEFLIYFQGTGAADDSGLPNDRFFAVRPEGSVSTLKIQRTERGDSAVYLCASSTGLTRTGELFFGEGSRLTVL.

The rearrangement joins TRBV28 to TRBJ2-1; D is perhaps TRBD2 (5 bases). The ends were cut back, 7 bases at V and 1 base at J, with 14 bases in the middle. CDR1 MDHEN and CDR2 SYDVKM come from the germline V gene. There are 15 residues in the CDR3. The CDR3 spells CASTKRRGSYNEQFF. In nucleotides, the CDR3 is TGTGCCAGCACCAAAAGGAGAGGGTCCTACAATGAGCAGTTCTTC.

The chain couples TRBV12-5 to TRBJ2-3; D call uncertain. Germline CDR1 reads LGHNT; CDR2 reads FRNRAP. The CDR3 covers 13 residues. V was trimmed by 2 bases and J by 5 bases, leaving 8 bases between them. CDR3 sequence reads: CASGLIGGDTQYF. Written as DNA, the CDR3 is TGTGCTAGTGGTTTGATAGGTGGAGATACGCAGTATTTT. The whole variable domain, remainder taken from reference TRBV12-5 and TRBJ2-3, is DARVTQTPRHKVTEMGQEVTMRCQPILGHNTVFWYRQTMMQGLELLAYFRNRAPLDDSGMPKDRFSAEMPDATLATLKIQPSEPRDSAVYFCASGLIGGDTQYFGPGTRLTVL.

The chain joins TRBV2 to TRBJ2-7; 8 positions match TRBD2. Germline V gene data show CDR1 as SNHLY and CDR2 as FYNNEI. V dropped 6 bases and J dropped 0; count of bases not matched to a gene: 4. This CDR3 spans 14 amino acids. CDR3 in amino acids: CASRVTSGSYEQYF. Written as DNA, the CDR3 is TGTGCCAGCAGAGTAACTAGCGGCTCCTACGAGCAGTACTTC.

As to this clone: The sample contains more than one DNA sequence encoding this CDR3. The CDR3 nucleotides read TGTGCCAGCAGCGTAGTAGGGGATAGCAATCAGCCCCAGCATTTT. Its translation: CASSVVGDSNQPQHF. This chain uses TRBV9 with TRBJ1-5, with D possibly matching TRBD1 (5 bases). Germline-derived CDR1 and CDR2 are SGDLS and YYNGEE. The CDR3 covers 15 residues. Trimming cost V 0 bases and J 0 bases, with 7 bases left between them.

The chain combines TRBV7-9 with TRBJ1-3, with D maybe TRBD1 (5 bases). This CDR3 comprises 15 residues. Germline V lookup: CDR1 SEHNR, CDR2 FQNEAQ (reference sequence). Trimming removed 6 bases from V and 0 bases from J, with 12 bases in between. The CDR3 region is CASRVGRISGNTIYF. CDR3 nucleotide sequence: TGTGCCAGCAGAGTGGGACGAATCTCTGGAAACACCATATATTTT.

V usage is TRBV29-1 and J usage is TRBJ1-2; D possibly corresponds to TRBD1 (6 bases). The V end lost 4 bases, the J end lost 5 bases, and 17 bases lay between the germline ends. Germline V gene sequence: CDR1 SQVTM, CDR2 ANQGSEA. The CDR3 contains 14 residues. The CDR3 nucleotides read TGCAGCGTTGTTAGGGGGGGGGCCCCATATGGCTACACCTTC. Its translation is CSVVRGGAPYGYTF.

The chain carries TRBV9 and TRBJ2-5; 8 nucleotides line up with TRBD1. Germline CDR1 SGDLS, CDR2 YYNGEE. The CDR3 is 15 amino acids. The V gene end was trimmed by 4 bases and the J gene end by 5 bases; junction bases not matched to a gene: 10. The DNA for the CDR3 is TGTGCCAGCAGCTCAGGGACAGGCGTTGGGGAGACCCAGTACTTC. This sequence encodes CASSSGTGVGETQYF.

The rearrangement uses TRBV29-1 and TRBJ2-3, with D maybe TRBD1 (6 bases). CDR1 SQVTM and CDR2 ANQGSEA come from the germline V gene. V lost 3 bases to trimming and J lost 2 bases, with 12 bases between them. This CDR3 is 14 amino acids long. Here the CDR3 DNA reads TGCAGCGTTGAGGTGTACAGGGCCACAGATACGCAGTATTTT. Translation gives CSVEVYRATDTQYF.

The CDR3 sequence: CASSLAVATVYEQYF. CDR3 DNA sequence: TGCGCCAGCAGCTTGGCGGTAGCGACGGTATACGAGCAGTACTTC. The gene calls are TRBV5-1 and TRBJ2-7, with D possibly matching TRBD2 (5 bases). Germline V lookup: CDR1 SGHRS, CDR2 YFSETQ. The V end lost 0 bases, the J end lost 4 bases, and 14 bases lay between the germline ends. The CDR3 loop spans 15 amino acids.

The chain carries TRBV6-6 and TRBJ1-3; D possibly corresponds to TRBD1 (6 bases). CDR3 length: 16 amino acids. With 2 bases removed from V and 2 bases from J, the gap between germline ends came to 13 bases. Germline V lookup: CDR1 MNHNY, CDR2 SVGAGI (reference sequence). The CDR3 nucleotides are TGTGCCAGCAGTTACCCCTTGGCAGGGGCTGGAAACACCATATATTTT. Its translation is CASSYPLAGAGNTIYF.

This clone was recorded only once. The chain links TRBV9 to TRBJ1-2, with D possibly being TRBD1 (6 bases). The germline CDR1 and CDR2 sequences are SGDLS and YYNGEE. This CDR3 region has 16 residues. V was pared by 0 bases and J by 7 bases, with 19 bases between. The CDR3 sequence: CASSVATTGARGGYTF. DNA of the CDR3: TGTGCCAGCAGCGTAGCTACAACGGGGGCACGCGGTGGCTACACCTTC.

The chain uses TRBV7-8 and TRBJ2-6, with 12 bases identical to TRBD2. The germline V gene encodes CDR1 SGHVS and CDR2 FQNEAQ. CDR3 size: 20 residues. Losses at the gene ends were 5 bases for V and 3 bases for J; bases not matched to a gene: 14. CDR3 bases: TGTGCCAGCAGCATCCCCCTAGCGGGAGGGCCTCTGGGTGGGGCCAACGTCCTGACTTTC. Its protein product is CASSIPLAGGPLGGANVLTF.

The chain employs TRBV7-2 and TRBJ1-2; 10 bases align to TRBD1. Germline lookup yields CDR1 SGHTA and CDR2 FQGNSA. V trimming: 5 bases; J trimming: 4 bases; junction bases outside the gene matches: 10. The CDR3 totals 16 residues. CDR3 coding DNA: TGTGCCAGCAGCCCGTACAGACAGGGGGCGGGCTATGGCTACACCTTC. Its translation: CASSPYRQGAGYGYTF.

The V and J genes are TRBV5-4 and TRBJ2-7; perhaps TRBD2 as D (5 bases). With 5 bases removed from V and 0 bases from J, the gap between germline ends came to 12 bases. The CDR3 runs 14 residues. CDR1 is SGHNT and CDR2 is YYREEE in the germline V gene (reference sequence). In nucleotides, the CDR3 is TGTGCCAGCAGTAGGCGGACTGACTCCTACGAGCAGTACTTC. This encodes CASSRRTDSYEQYF.